This TCR beta chain derives from a study of T cell changes during pregnancy in multiple sclerosis. Profiled with immunoSEQ multiplex PCR; TCRdb holds only in-frame clones, not every one. The sample includes just over 55,000 clones, 91% of them seen just once. Germline CDR1 reads MDHEN; CDR2 reads SYDVKM. The CDR3 totals 13 residues. V lost 6 bases to trimming and J lost 2 bases, with 10 bases between them. This TCR was sampled from a female donor in good health, enrolled as a control in a pregnancy study. The sample in question was peripheral blood, obtained after pregnancy. V gene TRBV28 combines with J gene TRBJ1-2, with D perhaps matching TRBD1 (6 bases). CDR3 DNA: TGTGCCAGCAGCCTCCAGGGGAACTATGGCTACACCTTC. Residues: CASSLQGNYGYTF.